These T cell receptor beta chains were read from a single sample in a study of CD4 T cells in relation to SARS-CoV-2 and coronaviruses. The method was immunoSEQ multiplex PCR; TCRdb's version includes in-frame clones alone and lacks a portion of them. The sample has more than 25,000 clones, 75% seen once. No cognate antigen is known for these TCRs. The sequencing input was CD4+ T cells from PBMCs, cultured in vitro. Receptor source: a human donor in good health. CDR3s include the opening cysteine and the closing phenylalanine or tryptophan. Each record gives: J gene, V gene, CDR3 protein.

TRBJ2-5 TRBV7-2 CASSLAGGASQETQYF
TRBJ1-2 TRBV4-1 CASSQAPPTGGVVYGYTF
TRBJ1-5 TRBV6-2/TRBV6-3 CASSYSQGANQPQHF
TRBJ2-7 TRBV7-6 CASSLVGGLASYEQYF
TRBJ1-2 TRBV7-8 CASSLEAFREYYGYTF
TRBJ1-1 TRBV18 CASSRGQTMNTEAFF
TRBJ1-3 TRBV4-3 CASSPSGGTGNTIYF
TRBJ2-5 TRBV30 CARGGGETQYF
TRBJ2-5 TRBV7-2 CASHMTGGSTQETQYF
TRBJ2-1 TRBV25-1 CATDPQGLAGVVEQFF
TRBJ2-2 TRBV9 CASSVRAGGSTGELFF
TRBJ2-1 TRBV5-6 CASSSEGTSVYNEQFF
TRBJ2-2 TRBV7-8 CASSPLPGQGFTGELFF
TRBJ2-3 TRBV4-3 CASSQDPSGRLDTQYF
TRBJ1-6 TRBV5-1 CASSSRTGTGSPLHF
TRBJ2-6 TRBV7-8 CASSLAVFGGANVLTF
TRBJ2-4 TRBV19 CASSGGVGNIQYF
TRBJ2-1 TRBV6-5 CASSLLDSNEQFF
TRBJ2-2 TRBV25-1 CASSESITYGGELFF
TRBJ1-6 TRBV5-1 CASSPGQNSPLHF
TRBJ2-7 TRBV9 CASSVTGGTYEQYF
TRBJ1-1 TRBV2 CASSRDRQTEAFF
TRBJ1-6 TRBV10-3 CAISETSGTGGRNSPLHF
TRBJ1-2 TRBV5-1 CASSLDVQVNYGYTF
TRBJ2-7 TRBV7-3 CASSPIRTSGGPYEQYF
TRBJ1-4 TRBV3-1/TRBV3-2 CASSRIATNEKLFF
TRBJ1-6 TRBV6-5 CASTGRFYNSPLHF
TRBJ1-4 TRBV7-2 CASSPEQGATNEKLFF
TRBJ2-5 TRBV4-1 CASSQNRVSTQYF
TRBJ2-2 TRBV19 CASRSGGSHTGELFF
TRBJ1-3 TRBV4-2 CASSQDLQGARHTIYF
TRBJ1-6 TRBV5-1 CASSRRTGANSPLHF
TRBJ2-5 TRBV19 CASSISTSGETQYF
TRBJ1-2 TRBV3-1/TRBV3-2 CASSQGDFGYTF
TRBJ2-7 TRBV7-2 CASSFSGRAREQYF
TRBJ2-4 TRBV21-1 CASSKEDRGAKNIQYF
TRBJ1-1 TRBV5-5 CASSLPGRGEAFF
TRBJ2-1 TRBV10-1 CASSSQRGKVFDEQFF
TRBJ2-5 TRBV18 CASSPLDRGQETQYF
TRBJ2-5 TRBV5-6 CASSLANQGWETQYF
TRBJ1-5 TRBV4-3 CASSQDLNQPQHF
TRBJ2-7 TRBV5-4 CASSLLRDGVEQYF
TRBJ2-1 TRBV7-2 CASSLTSGELGNEQFF
TRBJ2-3 TRBV11-2 CASSYGQRDTQYF
TRBJ2-5 TRBV5-1 CASSPAGEDRETQYF
TRBJ1-1 TRBV19 CASSVTGLNTEAFF
TRBJ1-2 TRBV18 CASSPGQGAVNYGYTF
TRBJ1-5 TRBV3-1/TRBV3-2 CASSQGVLDQPQHF
TRBJ1-2 TRBV6-6 CASSPQGSNGYTF